Listed below are T cell receptor beta chains from one sample, sequenced in a study of T cells in Graves' hyperthyroidism and ophthalmopathy. Each CDR3 protein is one row after TCRdb ran MiXCR on the multiplex PCR reads. The sample consists of about 700,000 distinct CDR3 sequences, 14% of them appearing once. Sequenced: blood. The receptors were sampled from a woman under 30 with Graves' hyperthyroidism. Both conserved end residues are trimmed from each CDR3. The size entry is marked missing in some rows and otherwise reads once, few, many or a size class.

>15|TRBV3-1|many
ASSQVSLAPLHGTQY
>13|TRBV20-1|many
SAHLSGNPAYEQY
>13|TRBV28|many
ASTPPSGVNTEAF
>12|TRBV7-2|NA
ASSPGQVGDTQY
>12|TRBV28|many
ASSAGQGVYEQY
>14|TRBV7-9|many
ASRQISGQGFGEQY
>14|TRBV5-1|many
ASSLGPPSDFDEQY
>16|TRBV28|many
ASSLLLAGGKVDNEQF
>14|TRBV20-1|many
SARDRARSSYNEQF
>10|TRBV4-3|few
ASSQEGHKQY
>11|TRBV4-1|NA
ASSPRGKYEQY
>14|TRBV20-1|many
SAGTGKVTPRETQY
>14|TRBV25-1|few
ASSEEGQGAAGELF
>13|TRBV6-5|few
ASSYSPTLDTEAF
>12|TRBV6-1|many
ASSLQGAVYEQY
>13|TRBV27|NA
ASSLLGSGRNEQY
>13|TRBV19|NA
ASTTLGYSNQPQH
>11|TRBV18|NA
ASSPVGADTQY
>13|TRBV9|many
ASSMGLAHTGTQY
>12|TRBV20-1|NA
SARDRPSPYEQY
>11|TRBV6-2/TRBV6-3|NA
ASSLLGGDTQY
>13|TRBV11-2|many
ASSIIDSPNQPQH
>14|TRBV2|many
ASRSGSGSPAREQY
>12|TRBV20-1|NA
SARRREGQDTQY
>14|TRBV7-6|NA
ASSLRPGGKDSPLH
>13|TRBV6-5|many
ASSYLGAGDGELF
>15|TRBV13|many
ASSSSPLTSGRAPQY
>14|TRBV7-9|many
ASSSAWAGDPYEQY
>12|TRBV27|NA
ASSFGTAPAGYT
>14|TRBV19|many
ASSIVPRSTGNTIY
>8|TRBV20-1|many
SATNNEQF
>12|TRBV20-1|few
SARDPGTSGEQY
>10|TRBV3-1|many
ASSLTTAEQY
>12|TRBV6-1|many
ASSSLTGGVEQY
>13|TRBV6-5|few
ASSYSDRSTDTQY
>13|TRBV6-2/TRBV6-3|many
ASSYPGRAYNEQF
>12|TRBV12-3/TRBV12-4|many
ASSGGPLNTEAF
>12|TRBV29-1|NA
SVGLAGEVGELF
>11|TRBV11-1|NA
ASSLPGRNEQF
>13|TRBV5-1|many
ASSLFAGPGETQY
>10|TRBV30|many
ACNRGREKLF
>12|TRBV28|many
ASKQGAQGETQY
>14|TRBV10-3|NA
AISESQFPISYGYT
>12|TRBV15|NA
ATSGGSSPYGYT
>13|TRBV28|NA
ASSPPTGGSNEQF
>13|TRBV6-2/TRBV6-3|NA
ASSYVAGAGGEQY
>14|TRBV27|many
ASRVAGITTAAEQY
>13|TRBV6-2/TRBV6-3|many
ASSLDRVTNYGYT
>13|TRBV4-1|few
ASSQYEDVRYGYT
>12|TRBV19|NA
ASRQGLNTDTQY
>12|TRBV9|few
ASSPGQNNQPQH
>11|TRBV24-1|many
ATGSEGGTEAF
>14|TRBV19|NA
ASAMPTGGSNQPQH
>12|TRBV2|many
ASRDKYLSYEQY
>14|TRBV4-2|NA
ASSQERTSGYNEQF
>12|TRBV5-4|many
ASSLTGLNYGYT
>13|TRBV7-3|NA
ASSVIAGGHNEQF
>11|TRBV28|NA
ASSTPGGYEQY
>13|TRBV12-3/TRBV12-4|NA
ASSFPGRGKETQY